In its sample, the clone carrying this TCR beta chain was seen a few times. Its antigen is not known. This sample was taken from a study of cytomegalovirus exposure and HLA in healthy donors. Study observations and caveats: Per published accounts, TCR beta sequences correctly predicted the HLA-A and HLA-B alleles of most subjects. For presence/absence analyses, sequencing depth was assumed to be roughly uniform across donors. In a later analysis, at a false discovery rate of 0.05, 17,000 or so TCR beta sequences were associated with HLA alleles.

The PCR ran on 60 Vbeta and 13 Jbeta primers. Sequenced by immunoSEQ multiplex PCR; TCRdb stores in-frame clones only, minus some. Among 120,000 or so clones, about 85% were seen once, and the ten largest hold roughly 4.1%. The CDR3 consists of 15 residues. V lost 5 bases and J lost 0, with 13 bases in between. Per the germline V gene, CDR1 is SEHNR and CDR2 is FQNEAQ (reference sequence). The clonotype comes from a man aged 18 to 29 in good health and CMV-seropositive. This chain connects TRBV7-9 to TRBJ1-1; D may be TRBD1 (6 bases). Sequencing was done on a sample of PBMCs. CDR3 region: CASSRGTGLNTEAFF. The CDR3 nucleotides read TGTGCCAGCAGCCGAGGAACAGGGCTGAACACTGAAGCTTTCTTT. The full variable domain, in which reference TRBV7-9 and TRBJ1-1 provide the parts outside the CDR3, is DTGVSQNPRHKITKRGQNVTFRCDPISEHNRLYWYRQTLGQGPEFLTYFQNEAQLEKSRLLSDRFSAERPKGSFSTLEIQRTEQGDSAMYLCASSRGTGLNTEAFFGQGTRLTVV.